A selection of T cell receptor beta chains follows, all from one sample in a study of T cells in Graves' hyperthyroidism and ophthalmopathy. TCRdb used MiXCR to reprocess the multiplex PCR reads, holding one entry per CDR3 protein. The sample has over 650,000 distinct CDR3 sequences, roughly 45% seen once; the top ten hold under 8.5%. The sequenced sample consisted of peripheral blood or thyroid tissue (not recorded which). These receptors were obtained from an adult man with Graves' disease, either hyperthyroidism or ophthalmopathy (not recorded which). The CDR3 runs from the conserved cysteine through the conserved F or W. Each record gives: J gene, V gene, D gene, clone size, CDR3 DNA, CDR3 protein. A D gene is named only where the DNA matches it firmly. Clone size appears in some rows only: once, few, many, or a class for an expanded clone.

TRBJ2-7	TRBV7-9	-	-	TGTGCCAGCAGCCAAGATCCGGACAACTACGAGCAGTACTTC	CASSQDPDNYEQYF
TRBJ1-5	TRBV12-3/TRBV12-4	-	-	TGTGCCAGCATCCGAGGGGGTTTCGGTCAGCCCCAGCATTTT	CASIRGGFGQPQHF
TRBJ2-5	TRBV24-1	-	once	TGTGCCACCGGTGATCTCGACCAAGAGACCCAGTACTTC	CATGDLDQETQYF
TRBJ2-7	TRBV2	TRBD1	-	TGTGCCAGCAGTGGCCCCCGGGACAGGGGGGACTACGAGCAGTACTTC	CASSGPRDRGDYEQYF
TRBJ2-7	TRBV20-1	TRBD2	-	TGCAGTTACAGACTAGCGGCTTACGAGCAGTACTTC	CSYRLAAYEQYF
TRBJ1-1	TRBV29-1	-	-	TGCAGCTTAATCTCGGGAGTGGGAACTGAAGCTTTCTTT	CSLISGVGTEAFF
TRBJ1-6	TRBV7-6	-	many	TGTGCCAGCAGCTTACAGGAGGGCCGTTCACCCCTCCACTTT	CASSLQEGRSPLHF
TRBJ1-5	TRBV29-1	TRBD1	many	TGCAGCGTGCAGTACTCCGGGACAGGGGGCAATCAGCCCCAGCATTTT	CSVQYSGTGGNQPQHF
TRBJ1-1	TRBV29-1	-	few	TGCAGCGTTGGTTTTTTAAACACTGAAGCTTTCTTT	CSVGFLNTEAFF
TRBJ2-2	TRBV10-3	TRBD1	-	TGTGCCATCAGCCGCGGGACAGGGGGAAACGGGGAGCTGTTTTTT	CAISRGTGGNGELFF
TRBJ2-5	TRBV29-1	TRBD2	-	TGCAGCGTTGATTCCGCGGGGGGGCCCTGGGAGACCCAGTACTTC	CSVDSAGGPWETQYF
TRBJ1-5	TRBV20-1	-	-	TGCAGTGCTAGATTTGGGACGACAAGCAATCAGCCCCAGCATTTT	CSARFGTTSNQPQHF
TRBJ1-6	TRBV6-5	TRBD1	-	TGTGCCAGCAGTTACGGACAGGGTGGCCTTGATAATTCACCCCTCCACTTT	CASSYGQGGLDNSPLHF
TRBJ1-2	TRBV15	TRBD1	-	TGTGCCACCAGCAGACCGGGACAGGGGGTTGATGGCTACACCTTC	CATSRPGQGVDGYTF
TRBJ2-6	TRBV20-1	TRBD1	-	TGCAGTGTTCGGACAGGGACTGGGGCCAACGTCCTGACTTTC	CSVRTGTGANVLTF
TRBJ2-7	TRBV2	-	many	TGTGCCAGCAACGGGGCGGTCTACGAGCAGTACTTC	CASNGAVYEQYF